This is a list of T cell receptor beta chains from one sample in a study of T-cell memory formation after mild COVID-19. MiXCR, run by TCRdb on the 5' RACE reads, gives a single entry per CDR3 protein. This sample has under 400,000 distinct CDR3 sequences, with roughly 21% found just once. Sequenced: PBMCs or a T cell subset sorted from them (not recorded which). All receptors derive from an adult woman who had mild COVID-19 (a few samples of this study predate the infection). Cell type and time point are not known. CDR3s include the opening cysteine and the closing phenylalanine or tryptophan. Each record gives: CDR3 length, J gene, clone size, V gene, D gene, CDR3 DNA, CDR3 protein. The D gene is left open where the match is weak. The size field is filled for only some rows; it gives once, few, many or a size class.

14,TRBJ2-7,-,TRBV7-9,TRBD1,TGTGCCAGCAGCTTGGAAGGACAGGGCCACGAGCAGTACTTC,CASSLEGQGHEQYF
13,TRBJ2-7,-,TRBV29-1,-,TGCAGCGTCCCCTATCCAAACTCCTACGAGCAGTACTTC,CSVPYPNSYEQYF
20,TRBJ1-6,-,TRBV6-5,-,TGTGCCAGCAGTTACGGACCGGGGACAACGACCGACCCTAATAATTCACCCCTCCACTTT,CASSYGPGTTTDPNNSPLHF
14,TRBJ2-6,few,TRBV20-1,-,TGCAGTGCTAGCGGACTCTCTGGGGCCAACGTCCTGACTTTC,CSASGLSGANVLTF
13,TRBJ2-7,-,TRBV15,-,TGTGCCACCAGCAGAGATAGTAGCGACGAGCAGTACTTC,CATSRDSSDEQYF
15,TRBJ2-1,many,TRBV6-5,TRBD1,TGTGCCAGCAGTCCCGGCAGGGGGTCCTACAATGAGCAGTTCTTC,CASSPGRGSYNEQFF
10,TRBJ2-1,few,TRBV29-1,TRBD2,TGCAGCGTCACTAGCGCCGAGCAGTTCTTC,CSVTSAEQFF
14,TRBJ1-4,-,TRBV25-1,-,TGTGCCAGCAGTGAATGGGGGGGAGATGAAAAACTGTTTTTT,CASSEWGGDEKLFF
16,TRBJ2-7,few,TRBV5-1,TRBD1,TGCGCCAGCAGCTTGGCCCCGACAGGGGACCTAGAGGAGCAGTACTTC,CASSLAPTGDLEEQYF
16,TRBJ2-1,once,TRBV4-1,TRBD1,TGCGCCAGCAGCCTACTCTCAGGGGGCTCCTACAATGAGCAGTTCTTC,CASSLLSGGSYNEQFF
15,TRBJ1-2,-,TRBV5-1,-,TGCGCCAGCAGCCCCGGAGGGGGGCGCGCCTATGGCTACACCTTC,CASSPGGGRAYGYTF
14,TRBJ2-5,few,TRBV7-9,-,TGTGCCAGCAGCCGTAGCGGAGGAGGGGAGACCCAGTACTTC,CASSRSGGGETQYF
13,TRBJ1-2,-,TRBV19,-,TGTGCCAGTGCCCCGAGGGGCGGCTATGGCTACACCTTC,CASAPRGGYGYTF
16,TRBJ2-1,-,TRBV5-6,TRBD2,TGTGCCAGCAGCTTGGATGTAGCGGGCCGGGGAAATGAGCAGTTCTTC,CASSLDVAGRGNEQFF
16,TRBJ2-7,few,TRBV4-1,TRBD2,TGCGCCAGCAGCCATCCTACTAGCGGGGGACCCTACGAGCAGTACTTC,CASSHPTSGGPYEQYF
15,TRBJ2-5,few,TRBV7-2,TRBD1,TGTGCCAGCAGCTTAGGGGACAGGGACATGGAGACCCAGTACTTC,CASSLGDRDMETQYF